The clone carrying this T cell receptor (beta chain) has more than one count but fewer than ten. The antigen remains undetermined. The junction departs from germline at one end; a sequencing error may be responsible. The authors reverse transcribed all of the isolated RNA, so sequencing captured expressed TCRB transcripts. Naive, central memory and regulatory T cell samples produced a mean of approximately 3.6 million reads. Assay used: immunoSEQ multiplex PCR; TCRdb lists only in-frame clones, some missing. Found here are roughly 350,000 clones, over 9% of them singletons; the top ten hold over 0.45%. The collection from each donor was one heparinised blood draw averaging about 116 mL. Central memory, naive, regulatory and stem cell-like memory CD4+ cells were sorted by CD45RO/CCR7/CD25/CD127/CD95/CD27. This entry is derived from a study of beta chain features in type 1 diabetes. Study conclusions and caveats: Type 1 diabetes patients had TCRB CDR3s that were shorter (moderately but significantly so) in all four CD4+ subsets. cDNA-based reads could over-represent cells with high TCR expression.

Germline CDR1 reads SGHTA; CDR2 reads FQGNSA. The CDR3 runs 14 residues. The TCR sequence derives from a young man with type 1 diabetes. The specimen sequenced was central memory CD4+ T cells from blood. The genes are TRBV7-2 and TRBJ2-3; 9 nucleotides agree with TRBD2. The CDR3 loop is CASSPGTSKDTQYF. The CDR3, as DNA: TGTGCCAGCAGCCCCGGGACTAGCAAAGATACGCAGTATTTT. Combining the CDR3 with reference TRBV7-2 and TRBJ2-3 gives the whole variable domain GAGVSQSPSNKVTEKGKDVELRCDPISGHTALYWYRQSLGQGLEFLIYFQGNSAPDKSGLPSDRFSAERTGGSVSTLTIQRTQQEDSAVYLCASSPGTSKDTQYFGPGTRLTVL.